This is a list of T cell receptor beta chains from one sample in a study of radiotherapy plus CTLA-4 blockade in lung cancer. Clones were sequenced by immunoSEQ multiplex PCR, and TCRdb holds only the in-frame ones, with some missing. Here the sample spans 25,000 to 40,000 clones, approximately 77% being singletons. The sequenced sample was peripheral blood, obtained from a patient treated with radiotherapy plus ipilimumab. These TCRs come from a human donor with non-small cell lung cancer whose response to radiotherapy plus ipilimumab could not be evaluated. Both conserved end residues are part of each CDR3. Each record gives: CDR3 DNA, CDR3 protein, D gene, V gene, J gene, clone size. A D gene is named only where the DNA matches it firmly. Clone size, where shown, is once, few, many, or a class for clones that have expanded.

CDR3 DNA: TGTGCCAGCAGCTTGGTAGCAGGGGTTAGGAACACTGAAGCTTTCTTT
CDR3 protein: CASSLVAGVRNTEAFF
D gene: -
V gene: TRBV5-5
J gene: TRBJ1-1
clone size: -

CDR3 DNA: TGTGCCAGCAGGGTAGGGGGCTCTGGGGCCAACGTCCTGACTTTC
CDR3 protein: CASRVGGSGANVLTF
D gene: -
V gene: TRBV6-5
J gene: TRBJ2-6
clone size: few

CDR3 DNA: TGTGCCAGCAGACCGCAGGGAGATACGCAGTATTTT
CDR3 protein: CASRPQGDTQYF
D gene: -
V gene: TRBV7-2
J gene: TRBJ2-3
clone size: once

CDR3 DNA: TGTGCCAGCAGTCTCCGGGGGACGGTGAACTATGGCTACACCTTC
CDR3 protein: CASSLRGTVNYGYTF
D gene: -
V gene: TRBV6-1
J gene: TRBJ1-2
clone size: -

CDR3 DNA: TGTGCCAGCAGTTGGGCGAGCGGGAGGGCAGGCGAGCAGTACTTC
CDR3 protein: CASSWASGRAGEQYF
D gene: TRBD2
V gene: TRBV6-5
J gene: TRBJ2-7
clone size: -

CDR3 DNA: TGTGCCAGCAGTTTAAAGGCTAGCGTGAACACCGGGGAGCTGTTTTTT
CDR3 protein: CASSLKASVNTGELFF
D gene: -
V gene: TRBV27
J gene: TRBJ2-2
clone size: once

CDR3 DNA: TGTGCCAGCAGTATTCCCGGACAGGGGGCCCGCGGTAATGAAAAACTGTTTTTT
CDR3 protein: CASSIPGQGARGNEKLFF
D gene: TRBD1
V gene: TRBV25-1
J gene: TRBJ1-4
clone size: -

CDR3 DNA: TGTGCCAGCAGGGGGCACCGGGACAGAATTACCGGGGAGCTGTTTTTT
CDR3 protein: CASRGHRDRITGELFF
D gene: TRBD1
V gene: TRBV28
J gene: TRBJ2-2
clone size: -

CDR3 DNA: TGTGCCAGCAGCCAATGGGGCGATGACGATGGCTACACCTTC
CDR3 protein: CASSQWGDDDGYTF
D gene: -
V gene: TRBV11-2
J gene: TRBJ1-2
clone size: few

CDR3 DNA: TGTGCCAGCTCACCGACAGGGTGGGGCACTGAAGCTTTCTTT
CDR3 protein: CASSPTGWGTEAFF
D gene: TRBD1
V gene: TRBV18
J gene: TRBJ1-1
clone size: -

CDR3 DNA: TGTGCCAGCAGTTCCGGGACTTGGAGAGTTGGGCAGCCCCAGCATTTT
CDR3 protein: CASSSGTWRVGQPQHF
D gene: -
V gene: TRBV28
J gene: TRBJ1-5
clone size: -

CDR3 DNA: TGTGCCAGCAGCTTAGTTTTCGGCTACGAGCAGTACTTC
CDR3 protein: CASSLVFGYEQYF
D gene: -
V gene: TRBV11-2
J gene: TRBJ2-7
clone size: few

CDR3 DNA: TGTGCCAGCACCCCTCTATCATACTATGGCTACACCTTC
CDR3 protein: CASTPLSYYGYTF
D gene: -
V gene: TRBV28
J gene: TRBJ1-2
clone size: -

CDR3 DNA: TGCGCCAGCAGCTTGTGGGGGGCGACAGGGGTGGACGAGCAGTACTTC
CDR3 protein: CASSLWGATGVDEQYF
D gene: TRBD1
V gene: TRBV5-1
J gene: TRBJ2-7
clone size: few

CDR3 DNA: TGTGCCAGCACTACAGGGGTTGGTTCACCCCTCCACTTT
CDR3 protein: CASTTGVGSPLHF
D gene: TRBD1
V gene: TRBV6-1
J gene: TRBJ1-6
clone size: once

CDR3 DNA: TGTGCCAGCAGACATCTAGCGGGGAATGAGCAGTTCTTC
CDR3 protein: CASRHLAGNEQFF
D gene: TRBD2
V gene: TRBV6-5
J gene: TRBJ2-1
clone size: -

CDR3 DNA: TGTGCCAGCAGCGCTCGACAGGGGTTTAAAGAAAAACTGTTTTTT
CDR3 protein: CASSARQGFKEKLFF
D gene: TRBD1
V gene: TRBV5-4
J gene: TRBJ1-4
clone size: -

CDR3 DNA: TGTGCCAGCAGCCTCAGGGGGCTCGGCACTGAAGCTTTCTTT
CDR3 protein: CASSLRGLGTEAFF
D gene: TRBD1
V gene: TRBV5-8
J gene: TRBJ1-1
clone size: -

CDR3 DNA: TGTGCCAGCTCACCTGGCAGGGCATCCATCACAGATACGCAGTATTTT
CDR3 protein: CASSPGRASITDTQYF
D gene: -
V gene: TRBV18
J gene: TRBJ2-3
clone size: -

CDR3 DNA: TGTGCCAGTAAGCGGGGGGGAAGGTCCCAAGAGACCCAGTACTTC
CDR3 protein: CASKRGGRSQETQYF
D gene: TRBD2
V gene: TRBV19
J gene: TRBJ2-5
clone size: -

CDR3 DNA: TGTGCCAGCAGCTTAAGGAGGGAGAGGGCTTTCTTT
CDR3 protein: CASSLRRERAFF
D gene: -
V gene: TRBV7-8
J gene: TRBJ1-1
clone size: -

CDR3 DNA: TGTGCCAGCAGTTACGGGTATGGCTACACCTTC
CDR3 protein: CASSYGYGYTF
D gene: -
V gene: TRBV6-1
J gene: TRBJ1-2
clone size: -

CDR3 DNA: TGCGCCAGCAGTGAGACCGTGACAGGGAGGACCTATGGCTACACCTTC
CDR3 protein: CASSETVTGRTYGYTF
D gene: TRBD1
V gene: TRBV10-2
J gene: TRBJ1-2
clone size: -

CDR3 DNA: TGTGCCAGCAGCTTATTTTCTAGCGCTAACCGGGAGACCCAGTACTTC
CDR3 protein: CASSLFSSANRETQYF
D gene: -
V gene: TRBV7-8
J gene: TRBJ2-5
clone size: -

CDR3 DNA: TGTGCCAGCAGCTTCGCTTACGGGACCAAAAACATTCAGTACTTC
CDR3 protein: CASSFAYGTKNIQYF
D gene: -
V gene: TRBV7-2
J gene: TRBJ2-4
clone size: once

CDR3 DNA: TGTGCCAGCAGCCTCAGTCCTGATCAGCCCCAGCATTTT
CDR3 protein: CASSLSPDQPQHF
D gene: -
V gene: TRBV9
J gene: TRBJ1-5
clone size: -

CDR3 DNA: TGTGCCAGCAGCGACAGGGCGGCAACCGGGGAGCTGTTTTTT
CDR3 protein: CASSDRAATGELFF
D gene: TRBD1
V gene: TRBV7-2
J gene: TRBJ2-2
clone size: -

CDR3 DNA: TGTGCCAGCTCACTTCCCTCGGTAGGGAGAGGCTACACCTTC
CDR3 protein: CASSLPSVGRGYTF
D gene: -
V gene: TRBV18
J gene: TRBJ1-2
clone size: few

CDR3 DNA: TGTGCCAGCAGCCCTCGCTCATTTACGGGGAGCACAGATACGCAGTATTTT
CDR3 protein: CASSPRSFTGSTDTQYF
D gene: -
V gene: TRBV4-2
J gene: TRBJ2-3
clone size: -

CDR3 DNA: TGCGCCAGCAGCTTGGGACAGGGGACTCCAGATACGCAGTATTTT
CDR3 protein: CASSLGQGTPDTQYF
D gene: TRBD1
V gene: TRBV5-1
J gene: TRBJ2-3
clone size: -

CDR3 DNA: TGTGCCGTCTCCCGGACTAGCGGGCCCTGGGAGCAGTACTTC
CDR3 protein: CAVSRTSGPWEQYF
D gene: TRBD2
V gene: TRBV6-5
J gene: TRBJ2-7
clone size: -

CDR3 DNA: TGTGCCAGCAACGGCTGCGGGGGGGCAACGGGGACTGAAGCTTTCTTT
CDR3 protein: CASNGCGGATGTEAFF
D gene: -
V gene: TRBV25-1
J gene: TRBJ1-1
clone size: few

CDR3 DNA: TGCGCCAGCAGCACACCGAGGACAGGGGGCGAATACTATGGCTACACCTTC
CDR3 protein: CASSTPRTGGEYYGYTF
D gene: TRBD1
V gene: TRBV4-1
J gene: TRBJ1-2
clone size: -

CDR3 DNA: TGTGCCAGCAGCAAGTGGTGGAAAGGAGGCGAGGTTCCAATCTCGAACACCGGGGAGCTGTTTTTT
CDR3 protein: CASSKWWKGGEVPISNTGELFF
D gene: -
V gene: TRBV21-1
J gene: TRBJ2-2
clone size: -

CDR3 DNA: TGTGCCAGCAGCCGCAAAGCGGGAAATGAGCAGTTCTTC
CDR3 protein: CASSRKAGNEQFF
D gene: TRBD2
V gene: TRBV4-2
J gene: TRBJ2-1
clone size: few

CDR3 DNA: TGTGCCAGCAGTGGCCGCCAGGGTCTTTACAATGAGCAGTTCTTC
CDR3 protein: CASSGRQGLYNEQFF
D gene: -
V gene: TRBV2
J gene: TRBJ2-1
clone size: -

CDR3 DNA: TGCGCCAGCAGCCAAGGGCTTGGACATTTGGATGCTGAAGCTTTCTTT
CDR3 protein: CASSQGLGHLDAEAFF
D gene: -
V gene: TRBV4-1
J gene: TRBJ1-1
clone size: -

CDR3 DNA: TGTGCCAGCAGCCAAACCTCGGGTGCAACTAATGAAAAACTGTTTTTT
CDR3 protein: CASSQTSGATNEKLFF
D gene: -
V gene: TRBV4-2
J gene: TRBJ1-4
clone size: -

CDR3 DNA: TGTGCCAGCAGCTTATCATGGACTAGCGGGAGGGACTTAGACGAGCAGTACTTC
CDR3 protein: CASSLSWTSGRDLDEQYF
D gene: TRBD2
V gene: TRBV7-2
J gene: TRBJ2-7
clone size: -

CDR3 DNA: TGCGCCAGCAGCTTCAGGACAGGGCCTGAAGCTTTCTTT
CDR3 protein: CASSFRTGPEAFF
D gene: TRBD1
V gene: TRBV5-1
J gene: TRBJ1-1
clone size: few

CDR3 DNA: TGTGCCATCAGTGAGTCGCTTAGCGCCCGTTTGACGGAGCAGTTCTTC
CDR3 protein: CAISESLSARLTEQFF
D gene: -
V gene: TRBV10-3
J gene: TRBJ2-1
clone size: -

CDR3 DNA: TGTGCCAGCAGCCCTAAGCGGGACGGGAACACCGGGGAGCTGTTTTTT
CDR3 protein: CASSPKRDGNTGELFF
D gene: TRBD2
V gene: TRBV11-2
J gene: TRBJ2-2
clone size: -

CDR3 DNA: TGCGCCAGCAGCTTGCCACTAGCGAGCACGGGGGATACGCAGTATTTT
CDR3 protein: CASSLPLASTGDTQYF
D gene: TRBD2
V gene: TRBV5-1
J gene: TRBJ2-3
clone size: few

CDR3 DNA: TGTGCCAGCAGCCAAAATAGCGGGGGCTCCTACAATGAGCAGTTCTTC
CDR3 protein: CASSQNSGGSYNEQFF
D gene: TRBD2
V gene: TRBV4-2
J gene: TRBJ2-1
clone size: -

CDR3 DNA: TGTGCCAGCTCACCGGTTCGAGGTCTAACTAGCGGGAGGGTCTACAATGAGCAGTTCTTC
CDR3 protein: CASSPVRGLTSGRVYNEQFF
D gene: TRBD2
V gene: TRBV18
J gene: TRBJ2-1
clone size: -

CDR3 DNA: TGTGCCAGTAGTGGAGACCCAGGGGGCGCGTCGTCCGAGCAGTACTTC
CDR3 protein: CASSGDPGGASSEQYF
D gene: TRBD1
V gene: TRBV19
J gene: TRBJ2-7
clone size: -

CDR3 DNA: TGCGCCAGCAGCTTGGAGGATAGTCCGGGGACCCAGTACTTC
CDR3 protein: CASSLEDSPGTQYF
D gene: -
V gene: TRBV5-1
J gene: TRBJ2-5
clone size: once

CDR3 DNA: TGTGCCAGCAGACCCACAGGAGCTGGGGCCAACGTCCTGACTTTC
CDR3 protein: CASRPTGAGANVLTF
D gene: -
V gene: TRBV5-4
J gene: TRBJ2-6
clone size: -

CDR3 DNA: TGTGCCAGCAGCCAAAGACGCTACCAGGGGAATGAGCAGTTCTTC
CDR3 protein: CASSQRRYQGNEQFF
D gene: -
V gene: TRBV14
J gene: TRBJ2-1
clone size: -